This TCR beta chain was recovered during a study of blood T cell repertoires in COVID-19. Overall study: The United States, Italy and Spain provided the acute and convalescent COVID-19 samples. Sample material is recorded as cDNA or gDNA derived from T cells, B-cell-depleted T cells, or PBMCs.

The CDR3 is made up of 17 amino acids. CDR1 and CDR2 from the germline V gene are SGHNT and YYREEE (reference sequence). J lost 5 bases, V lost 2 bases, and 10 bases had no gene match. As processed by the authors: Reference gene primer amplification gave estimated nucleated cell counts. Here immunoSEQ multiplex PCR was the method, and the copy in TCRdb shows in-frame clones only, minus some. V, J and clone size derive from that table, while D and trimming were established from the DNA sequence. The sample contains some 91,000 clones, about nine tenths of which appear only once. The sequence came from a man aged 55 to 70 with acute or convalescent COVID-19. The sample consisted of peripheral blood. The chain combines TRBV5-4 with TRBJ2-3; 11 nucleotides agree with TRBD2. CDR3 nucleotides: TGTGCCAGCAGCTTCGGACTAGCGGGCCCCACGGGAGATACGCAGTATTTT. As protein: CASSFGLAGPTGDTQYF.